These 26 T cell receptor beta chains originate from one sample sequenced in a study of shared clonotypes between healthy human individuals. Assay: immunoSEQ multiplex PCR; the TCRdb copy retains only in-frame clones and omits some. This sample has roughly 500,000 clones, with 70% to 80% found just once. Sequenced: PBMCs. These receptor sequences come from a woman between 40 and 55 years old in good health. Some clones in this sample may be carry-over from other donors' samples.

Points on this clone: Other DNA sequences within the sample encode an identical CDR3. V is TRBV6-6 and J is TRBJ2-7, with D hard to call. The germline CDR1 and CDR2 sequences are MNHNY and SVGAGI (reference sequence). The CDR3 has 12 residues. V was clipped by 5 bases and J by 1 base, with 6 bases between them. The CDR3 region is CASSPSSYEQYF. In DNA, the CDR3 is TGTGCCAGCAGTCCCTCGTCCTACGAGCAGTACTTC.

This chain joins TRBV27 and TRBJ1-4, with D maybe TRBD1 (6 bases). CDR1 is MNHEY and CDR2 is SMNVEV in the germline V gene (reference sequence). This CDR3 spans 11 amino acids. Trimming pared 5 bases from V and 10 bases from J, leaving 8 bases between. The CDR3 region has the DNA TGTGCCAGCAGTCTAGGGGGAAAACTGTTTTTT. Translating it yields CASSLGGKLFF.

This chain uses TRBV7-9 with TRBJ2-7; 10 bases map to TRBD2. The CDR3 runs 15 residues. V lost 4 bases, J lost 3 bases, and 6 bases stayed unmatched. CDR1 and CDR2 (germline): SEHNR, FQNEAQ (reference sequence). CDR3 protein: CASSSGTSVIYEQYF. The DNA for the CDR3 is TGTGCCAGCAGCTCCGGGACTAGCGTTATCTACGAGCAGTACTTC.

The V and J genes are TRBV14 and TRBJ1-5, with a tentative D call TRBD1 (6 bases). V shed 3 bases and J shed 3 bases, with 15 bases lying between them. This CDR3 has 16 amino acids. In germline, CDR1 is SGHDN, CDR2 FVKESK. The CDR3: CASSHLAGANNQPQHF. The CDR3 DNA follows: TGTGCCAGCAGCCATTTGGCGGGGGCCAACAATCAGCCCCAGCATTTT.

This clone was observed many times. Other DNA sequences in the same sample also yield this CDR3. The chain couples TRBV4-2 to TRBJ1-2; D unresolved. The CDR3 runs to 12 residues. Germline V lookup: CDR1 LGHNA, CDR2 YNFKEQ. The V gene lost 0 bases and the J gene lost 8 bases, with 7 bases spanning the gap. The CDR3 nucleotides are TGTGCCAGCAGCCAAGAGGGAGACGGCTACACCTTC. Its translation: CASSQEGDGYTF.

V is TRBV4-1 and J is TRBJ2-1, with 7 nucleotides matching TRBD2. V shed 4 bases and J 8 bases; nucleotides not matched to a gene: 2. Per germline, CDR1 MGHRA and CDR2 YSYEKL. This CDR3 has 12 residues. In DNA, the CDR3 is TGCGCCAGCAGCCGCCGGGAGGATGAGCAGTTCTTC. Protein sequence: CASSRREDEQFF.

The chain is built from TRBV7-2 and TRBJ2-3, with D perhaps TRBD1 or TRBD2 (5 bases each). Germline loops: CDR1 SGHTA, CDR2 FQGNSA. The CDR3 sequence is 16 residues long. Trimming stripped 6 bases from V and 2 bases from J, with 18 bases between. The CDR3 protein is CASRLGPGIHTDTQYF. The CDR3 nucleotides are TGTGCCAGCAGACTGGGACCGGGCATACACACAGATACGCAGTATTTT.

This clone was seen only a few times. The gene calls are TRBV5-4 and TRBJ1-3; TRBD1 is a possible D gene (5 bases). Germline CDR1 is SGHNT and CDR2 is YYREEE (reference sequence). This CDR3 spans 15 amino acids. Trimming removed 3 bases from V and 2 bases from J, with 12 bases in between. CDR3 coding DNA: TGTGCCAGCAGCTCAGGGATCGGGGCTGGAAACACCATATATTTT. It is translated as CASSSGIGAGNTIYF.

J is TRBJ1-2 and V is TRBV30; no reliable D call. Germline values: CDR1 GTSNPN, CDR2 SVGIG (reference sequence). V shed 1 base and J shed 8 bases, with 11 bases lying between them. The CDR3 length is 12 residues. CDR3 nucleotide sequence: TGTGCCTGGAGTGGGGATTCGAGAGGCTACACCTTC. The encoded protein is CAWSGDSRGYTF.

This chain connects TRBV10-3 to TRBJ1-2; no reliable D call. Trimming pared 3 bases from V and 4 bases from J, leaving 9 bases between. The CDR3 contains 13 residues. Germline V lookup: CDR1 ENHRY, CDR2 SYGVKD. As DNA, the CDR3 is TGTGCCATCAGTGAAGCGGACTCCTATGGCTACACCTTC. It encodes CAISEADSYGYTF.

This sequence joins TRBV10-3 and TRBJ2-2; maybe TRBD1 (5 bases). The CDR3 consists of 17 residues. V was cut by 0 bases and J by 0 bases, with 11 bases left in between. Germline values: CDR1 ENHRY, CDR2 SYGVKD. CDR3 sequence: CAISESQGPTNTGELFF. DNA for the CDR3: TGTGCCATCAGTGAGTCGCAGGGCCCGACGAACACCGGGGAGCTGTTTTTT.

This chain links TRBV5-1 with TRBJ2-6; weak D call: TRBD2 (6 bases). V lost 4 bases to trimming and J lost 3 bases, with 11 bases between them. The germline V gene encodes CDR1 SGHRS and CDR2 YFSETQ. CDR3 length: 15 amino acids. CDR3 in DNA: TGCGCCAGCAGCCTAAGGGGAGGTGGGGCCAACGTCCTGACTTTC. This encodes CASSLRGGGANVLTF. The complete variable domain, with remaining parts taken from reference TRBV5-1 and TRBJ2-6, reads KAGVTQTPRYLIKTRGQQVTLSCSPISGHRSVSWYQQTPGQGLQFLFEYFSETQRNKGNFPGRFSGRQFSNSRSEMNVSTLELGDSALYLCASSLRGGGANVLTFGAGSRLTVL.

The chain employs TRBV7-8 and TRBJ2-5, with no clear D. CDR1 and CDR2 from the germline V gene are SGHVS and FQNEAQ. V lost 0 bases to trimming and J lost 5 bases, with 10 bases between them. The CDR3 extends over 14 amino acids. The CDR3 coding sequence is TGTGCCAGCAGCTTAGCTGCCGGAGCGGAGACCCAGTACTTC. Its protein product is CASSLAAGAETQYF.

The chain is built from TRBV12-5 and TRBJ1-1; the D gene is possibly TRBD1 (5 bases). The germline V and J ends were trimmed by 2 bases and 5 bases, with 18 bases remaining between them. Germline V gene sequence: CDR1 LGHNT, CDR2 FRNRAP. The CDR3 extends over 16 amino acids. CDR3 coding DNA: TGTGCTAGTGGTTTGAATGCCGGTATCGGGGGAACTGAAGCTTTCTTT. This gives the protein CASGLNAGIGGTEAFF.

In DNA form, the CDR3 reads TGCAGCGTGGCGGCCGGTTATAGCAATCAGCCCCAGCATTTT. Translated, it gives CSVAAGYSNQPQHF. The chain employs TRBV29-1 and TRBJ1-5; the D is unclear. CDR1 and CDR2 (germline): SQVTM, ANQGSEA. The CDR3 covers 14 residues. V lost 6 bases, J lost 0 bases, and 12 bases lay in between.

The chain links TRBV15 to TRBJ2-3; weak D call: TRBD2 (6 bases). The germline V and J ends were trimmed by 0 bases and 4 bases, with 11 bases remaining between them. This CDR3 is built from 15 residues. From germline, CDR1 is LNHNV and CDR2 YYDKDF (reference sequence). CDR3 in amino acids: CATSRDGRPADTQYF. The CDR3 DNA is TGTGCCACCAGCAGAGATGGGAGGCCGGCAGATACGCAGTATTTT.

This chain connects TRBV7-9 to TRBJ2-3, with 8 positions matching TRBD1. Germline V gene sequence: CDR1 SEHNR, CDR2 FQNEAQ (reference sequence). V was clipped by 7 bases and J by 8 bases; unmatched bases: 5. The CDR3 totals 12 residues. DNA of the CDR3: TGTGCCAGCACCCAGGGGGCCGGTACGCAGTATTTT. This codes for CASTQGAGTQYF.

The chain couples TRBV6-5 to TRBJ1-3; 8 bases are a match to TRBD1. The CDR3 is 15 residues long. CDR1 and CDR2 (germline): MNHEY, SVGAGI. V lost 7 bases and J lost 1; bases outside the gene matches: 6. The CDR3 region has the DNA TGTGCCAGCACCCCGACAGGGGAATCTGGAAACACCATATATTTT. It codes for CASTPTGESGNTIYF.

This chain connects TRBV5-1 to TRBJ1-2; 7 nucleotides match TRBD1. Germline trimming cut 4 bases from V and 6 bases from J; bases unmatched to any gene: 12. This CDR3 comprises 15 residues. Germline CDR1 SGHRS, CDR2 YFSETQ. This CDR3 is CASSPSTGIYNGYTF. CDR3 DNA sequence: TGCGCCAGCAGCCCATCGACAGGGATTTACAATGGCTACACCTTC. Using reference TRBV5-1 and TRBJ1-2 for the parts outside the CDR3, the full variable domain is KAGVTQTPRYLIKTRGQQVTLSCSPISGHRSVSWYQQTPGQGLQFLFEYFSETQRNKGNFPGRFSGRQFSNSRSEMNVSTLELGDSALYLCASSPSTGIYNGYTFGSGTRLTVV.

The chain has TRBV11-2 and TRBJ2-5, with TRBD2 identical over 7 bases. This CDR3 spans 17 amino acids. After removal of 3 bases from V and 4 bases from J, the junction contained 14 bases not matched to a gene. The germline gives CDR1 SGHAT, CDR2 FQNNGV. The CDR3 DNA is TGTGCCAGCAGCTTCCTTGAGGGAACTAGCGCCACAGAGACCCAGTACTTC. As protein: CASSFLEGTSATETQYF. The entire variable domain, with the rest obtained from reference TRBV11-2 and TRBJ2-5, is as follows: EAGVAQSPRYKIIEKRQSVAFWCNPISGHATLYWYQQILGQGPKLLIQFQNNGVVDDSQLPKDRFSAERLKGVDSTLKIQPAKLEDSAVYLCASSFLEGTSATETQYFGPGTRLLVL.

The chain employs TRBV5-1 and TRBJ1-3; D may be TRBD1 (6 bases). This CDR3 is 18 amino acids long. Germline CDR1 SGHRS, CDR2 YFSETQ. V was pared by 2 bases and J by 0 bases, with 18 bases between. The CDR3 nucleotides read TGCGCCAGCAGCTTAAATGGGGGCTTGGAATTCTCTGGAAACACCATATATTTT. Translation gives CASSLNGGLEFSGNTIYF.

The chain combines TRBV27 with TRBJ2-3, with D possibly TRBD2 on 5 matching bases. V was trimmed by 5 bases and J by 4 bases, leaving 13 bases between them. The CDR3 runs to 14 residues. Germline lookup yields CDR1 MNHEY and CDR2 SMNVEV (reference sequence). As DNA, the CDR3 is TGTGCCAGCAGTCCCTTGGCGGGCCCAGATACGCAGTATTTT. Amino acids: CASSPLAGPDTQYF.

The V gene is TRBV5-1, the J gene TRBJ2-1, with no clear D. Germline V lookup: CDR1 SGHRS, CDR2 YFSETQ. V dropped 4 bases and J dropped 9 bases, with 14 bases sitting between them. CDR3 size: 13 residues. The DNA for the CDR3 is TGCGCCAGCAGCATCGAATACTATGGTGAGCAGTTCTTC. It encodes CASSIEYYGEQFF.

This chain joins TRBV30 and TRBJ2-2, with 13 bases fitting TRBD2. Germline CDR1 is GTSNPN and CDR2 is SVGIG (reference sequence). V trimming: 2 bases; J trimming: 5 bases; junction bases outside the gene matches: 2. There are 15 residues in the CDR3. The CDR3 DNA sequence: TGTGCCTGGAGTACTAGCGGGAGGGGGACCGGGGAGCTGTTTTTT. Translation gives CAWSTSGRGTGELFF.

The V gene is TRBV7-2, the J gene TRBJ2-7; 9 bases align to TRBD2. The CDR3 consists of 15 residues. V trimming: 4 bases; J trimming: 4 bases; junction bases outside the gene matches: 8. Germline V gene lookup returns CDR1 SGHTA and CDR2 FQGNSA. CDR3 amino acids: CASSSSGARGYEQYF. The CDR3 DNA reads as TGTGCCAGCAGCTCTAGCGGGGCCAGGGGGTACGAGCAGTACTTC.

This chain uses TRBV29-1 with TRBJ1-1; D remains unclear. Germline CDR1 is SQVTM and CDR2 is ANQGSEA. CDR3 length: 12 residues. Trimming took 2 bases from V and 11 from J, leaving 15 bases between them. CDR3 nucleotide sequence: TGCAGCGTTGAATCTGAGGGAGCGGAGGCTTTCTTT. This codes for CSVESEGAEAFF.